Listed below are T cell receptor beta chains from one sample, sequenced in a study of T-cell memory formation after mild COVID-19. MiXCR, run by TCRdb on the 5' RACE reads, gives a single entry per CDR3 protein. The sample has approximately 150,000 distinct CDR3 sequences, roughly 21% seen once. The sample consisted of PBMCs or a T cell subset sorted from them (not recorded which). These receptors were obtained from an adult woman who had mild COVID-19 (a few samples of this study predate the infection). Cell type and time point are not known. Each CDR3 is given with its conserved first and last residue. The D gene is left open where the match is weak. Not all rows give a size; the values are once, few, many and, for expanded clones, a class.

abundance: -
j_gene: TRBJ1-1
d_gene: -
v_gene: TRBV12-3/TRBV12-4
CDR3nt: TGTGCCAGCAATTCCCGGGCCGGCCGGACTGAAGCTTTCTTT
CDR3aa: CASNSRAGRTEAFF

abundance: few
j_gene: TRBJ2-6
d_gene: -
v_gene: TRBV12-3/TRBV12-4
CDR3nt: TGTGCCAGCGCAATGGTGGCGGGAGGGGCCAACGTCCTGACTTTC
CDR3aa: CASAMVAGGANVLTF

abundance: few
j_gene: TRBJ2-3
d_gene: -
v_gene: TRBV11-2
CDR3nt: TGTGCCAGCAGCAGGGGGATAGATACGCAGTATTTT
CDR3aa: CASSRGIDTQYF

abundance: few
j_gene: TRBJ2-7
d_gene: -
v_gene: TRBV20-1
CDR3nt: TGCAGTGCTACCCCCCCAGGGACCTACGAGCAGTACTTC
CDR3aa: CSATPPGTYEQYF

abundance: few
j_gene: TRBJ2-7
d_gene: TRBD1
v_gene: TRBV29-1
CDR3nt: TGCAGCGTTGAGGCAGGGGGCAACGAGCAGTACTTC
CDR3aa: CSVEAGGNEQYF

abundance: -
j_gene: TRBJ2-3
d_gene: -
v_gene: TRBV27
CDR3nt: TGTGCCAGCAGACCTCGCGGGCGCACAGATACGCAGTATTTT
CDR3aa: CASRPRGRTDTQYF

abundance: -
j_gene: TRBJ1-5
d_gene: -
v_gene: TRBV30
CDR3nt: TGTGCCTGGAGTGTTGGACGTGGGCAGCCCCAGCATTTT
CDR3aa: CAWSVGRGQPQHF

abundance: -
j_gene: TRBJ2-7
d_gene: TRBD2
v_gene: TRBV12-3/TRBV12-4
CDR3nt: TGTGCCAGCAGTTTACGGGGGGTGTACAATGAGCAGTACTTC
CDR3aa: CASSLRGVYNEQYF

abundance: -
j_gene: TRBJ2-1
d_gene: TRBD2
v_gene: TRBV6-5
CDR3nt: TGTGCCAGCAGTTACTACGGGACTAGCGGGACGGATGAGCAGTTCTTC
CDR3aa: CASSYYGTSGTDEQFF

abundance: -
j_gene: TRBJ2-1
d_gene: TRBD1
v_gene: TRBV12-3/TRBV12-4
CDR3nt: TGTGCCAGCAGTTTAGGGGGGACAGGGACCCACAATGAGCAGTTCTTC
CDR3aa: CASSLGGTGTHNEQFF

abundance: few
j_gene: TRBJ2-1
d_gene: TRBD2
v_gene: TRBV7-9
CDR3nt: TGTGCCAGCAGCTCTAATAGCGGGAGCTCCTACAATGAGCAGTTCTTC
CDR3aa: CASSSNSGSSYNEQFF

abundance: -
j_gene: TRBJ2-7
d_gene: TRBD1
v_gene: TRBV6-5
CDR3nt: TGTGACAGCAGTTACTCGGGACAGGGGGCCTACGAGCAGTACTTC
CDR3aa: CDSSYSGQGAYEQYF

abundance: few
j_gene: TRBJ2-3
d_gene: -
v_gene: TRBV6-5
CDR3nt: TGTGCCAGCAGTTACTCGGACGACACAGATACGCAGTATTTT
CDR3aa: CASSYSDDTDTQYF

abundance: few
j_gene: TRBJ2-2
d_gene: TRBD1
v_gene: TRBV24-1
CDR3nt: TGTGCCACCAGTGATTTCCGACAGGGTGAACCCCGCTACGGGGAGCTGTTTTTT
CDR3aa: CATSDFRQGEPRYGELFF

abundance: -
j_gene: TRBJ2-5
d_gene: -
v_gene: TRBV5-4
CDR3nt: TGTGCCAGCAGTCTTAGGGCGGGAATACAAGAGACCCAGTACTTC
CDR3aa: CASSLRAGIQETQYF

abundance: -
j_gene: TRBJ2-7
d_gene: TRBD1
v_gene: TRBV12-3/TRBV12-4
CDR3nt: TGTGCCAGCAGTCTATCGGGGACAGGCCCTTTCGAGCAGTACTTC
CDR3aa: CASSLSGTGPFEQYF

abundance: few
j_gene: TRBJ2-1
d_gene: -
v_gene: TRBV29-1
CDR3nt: TGCAGCGTTGCGAGCGGGTGGAGCTCCTACAATGAGCAGTTCTTC
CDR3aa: CSVASGWSSYNEQFF

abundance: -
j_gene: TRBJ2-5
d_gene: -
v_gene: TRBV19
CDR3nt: TGTGCCAGTAGTAGGGGGTTCGGGGGGCTAGAGACCCAGTACTTC
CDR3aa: CASSRGFGGLETQYF